The 32 T cell receptor beta chains reported below all come from one sample, sequenced in a study of T cell changes during pregnancy in multiple sclerosis. TCRdb's table, derived via immunoSEQ multiplex PCR, lists solely in-frame clones and lacks some. The sample has over 55,000 clones; roughly 93% are singletons. The source was peripheral blood, collected after pregnancy. The receptor source for this set is a female donor with multiple sclerosis, enrolled in a pregnancy study.

This chain links TRBV27 with TRBJ1-1; 8 bases fit TRBD1. Unmatched junction bases numbered 7, after V lost 6 bases and J lost 1 base. Per germline, CDR1 MNHEY and CDR2 SMNVEV (reference sequence). The CDR3 runs 15 residues. The CDR3 DNA reads as TGTGCCAGCAGCCGGGACAGGTCCTCGAACACTGAAGCTTTCTTT. This codes for CASSRDRSSNTEAFF.

The chain is built from TRBV11-1 and TRBJ2-3, with TRBD2 identical over 10 bases. From germline, CDR1 is SGHAT and CDR2 FQDESV (reference sequence). V was clipped by 4 bases and J by 3 bases; unmatched bases: 7. CDR3 size: 16 residues. The DNA of the CDR3 is TGTGCCAGCAGCTATAAAGCGGGAGGGTTAACAGATACGCAGTATTTT. Translated, it gives CASSYKAGGLTDTQYF.

The chain links TRBV19 to TRBJ1-5; D uncertain. V lost 3 bases and J lost 5, with 11 bases in between. CDR3 length: 14 amino acids. Per the germline V gene, CDR1 is LNHDA and CDR2 is SQIVND (reference sequence). DNA of the CDR3: TGTGCCAGTAGTATTGTTTTCTCAGATCAGCCCCAGCATTTT. This translates into CASSIVFSDQPQHF.

The chain has TRBV10-3 and TRBJ2-7; 8 bases fit TRBD2. Germline CDR1 is ENHRY and CDR2 is SYGVKD. Trimming cost V 2 bases and J 3 bases; bases outside gene matches: 3. The CDR3 extends over 14 amino acids. CDR3 residues: CAISEREGLYEQYF. CDR3 sequence (DNA): TGTGCCATCAGTGAGCGGGAGGGCCTCTACGAGCAGTACTTC.

The V gene is TRBV7-2, the J gene TRBJ1-1; D gene unclear. V was pared by 1 base and J by 1 base, with 7 bases between. CDR1 SGHTA and CDR2 FQGNSA come from the germline V gene. The CDR3 has 14 residues. The CDR3, as DNA: TGTGCCAGCAGCTTAGAGCGTCAGAACACTGAAGCTTTCTTT. This codes for CASSLERQNTEAFF.

The chain recombines TRBV19 with TRBJ2-3; tentatively, D is TRBD2 (6 bases). Trimming left V 0 bases short and J 6 bases short, with 10 bases between. The CDR3 totals 14 residues. Germline V gene data show CDR1 as LNHDA and CDR2 as SQIVND (reference sequence). CDR3 loop: CASSIDGGPDTQYF. CDR3 in DNA: TGTGCCAGTAGTATAGATGGAGGGCCTGATACGCAGTATTTT.

The chain employs TRBV28 and TRBJ2-1, with TRBD1 matching 7 bases. The V gene's germline CDR1 is MDHEN and CDR2 SYDVKM. The CDR3 is 17 amino acids. Unmatched junction bases numbered 15, after V lost 4 bases and J lost 6 bases. CDR3 residues: CASSSDRVPVFPNEQFF. The CDR3 coding sequence is TGTGCCAGCAGTTCCGACAGGGTCCCCGTCTTTCCCAATGAGCAGTTCTTC.

V and J are TRBV7-2 and TRBJ2-1, with 8 positions matching TRBD2. Per germline, CDR1 SGHTA and CDR2 FQGNSA. With 5 bases clipped from V and 2 bases from J, the junction kept 8 bases outside the gene matches. CDR3 length equals 16 residues. The CDR3 nucleotides are TGTGCCAGCAGCACCGCTAGCGGGTCAACCTACAATGAGCAGTTCTTC. It specifies CASSTASGSTYNEQFF.

This chain joins TRBV27 and TRBJ2-5; D gene uncertain. There are 13 residues in the CDR3. Germline V gives CDR1 MNHEY, CDR2 SMNVEV (reference sequence). The V gene lost 3 bases and the J gene lost 0 bases, with 5 bases spanning the gap. The CDR3 bases are TGTGCCAGCAGTTTCGTCTACCAAGAGACCCAGTACTTC. Protein: CASSFVYQETQYF.

The gene calls are TRBV5-1 and TRBJ2-1; 7 bases align to TRBD1. This CDR3 has 16 amino acids. V was pared by 3 bases and J by 3 bases, with 9 bases of the junction left unmatched. Germline assignment: CDR1 SGHRS and CDR2 YFSETQ. The CDR3: CASSSTGNSVYNEQFF. DNA of the CDR3: TGCGCCAGCAGCTCGACAGGGAATTCGGTCTACAATGAGCAGTTCTTC.

This chain connects TRBV5-1 to TRBJ1-2, with D perhaps matching TRBD1 (6 bases). Germline-derived CDR1 and CDR2 are SGHRS and YFSETQ. Trimming removed 4 bases from V and 2 bases from J, with 15 bases in between. This CDR3 comprises 15 residues. The DNA for the CDR3 is TGCGCCAGCAGCATCAGCAGGGGCATAAACTATGGCTACACCTTC. It codes for CASSISRGINYGYTF.

This clone was counted a few times. The chain is built from TRBV5-1 and TRBJ2-2; D may be TRBD1 (6 bases). Germline CDR1 and CDR2: SGHRS and YFSETQ. The CDR3 has 16 residues. Trimming removed 0 bases from V and 4 bases from J, with 13 bases in between. The CDR3 loop is CASSLDGGASTGELFF. DNA of the CDR3: TGCGCCAGCAGCTTGGATGGGGGCGCCAGCACCGGGGAGCTGTTTTTT.

The rearrangement uses TRBV19 and TRBJ2-5, with a tentative D call TRBD1 (6 bases). The CDR3 consists of 14 residues. Deletions cut 4 bases from V and 1 base from J, with 10 bases between. Germline V lookup: CDR1 LNHDA, CDR2 SQIVND (reference sequence). DNA for the CDR3: TGTGCCAGTAGTACGAGACAGGTCCAAGAGACCCAGTACTTC. Translated, it gives CASSTRQVQETQYF.

V and J are TRBV6-5 and TRBJ1-2; no firm D call. Germline CDR1 is MNHEY and CDR2 is SVGAGI. V was shortened by 2 bases and J by 2 bases, with 6 bases between the two germline ends. The CDR3 has 13 amino acids. CDR3 nucleotides: TGTGCCAGCAGTTACGGCAGGAACTATGGCTACACCTTC. This sequence encodes CASSYGRNYGYTF.

This clone was observed once. The chain couples TRBV11-3 to TRBJ2-4; D is possibly TRBD1 (5 bases). From germline, CDR1 is SGHNT and CDR2 YENEEA. V was trimmed by 1 base and J by 2 bases, leaving 24 bases between them. CDR3 size: 20 residues. The CDR3 region is CASSLALRRADDVTKNIQYF. The CDR3 DNA reads as TGTGCCAGCAGCTTAGCATTACGCAGGGCCGATGACGTAACCAAAAACATTCAGTACTTC.

This clone was found once. The chain links TRBV2 to TRBJ2-3, with TRBD2 matching 7 bases. CDR3 length: 15 residues. CDR1 and CDR2 from the germline V gene are SNHLY and FYNNEI. V gave up 6 bases and J gave up 0 bases; unmatched junction bases: 6. CDR3 nucleotides: TGTGCCAGCAGCCGACTAGCCCTAAGCACAGATACGCAGTATTTT. The encoded protein is CASSRLALSTDTQYF.

The chain couples TRBV4-3 to TRBJ2-5; TRBD1 is a possible D gene (5 bases). V was pared by 0 bases and J by 4 bases, with 9 bases between. CDR1 and CDR2 from the germline V gene are LGHNA and YSLEER. The CDR3 covers 14 residues. CDR3 amino acids: CASSQEAGRETQYF. DNA for the CDR3: TGCGCCAGCAGCCAAGAGGCAGGGCGAGAGACCCAGTACTTC.

CDR3 sequence (DNA): TGTGCCAGCAGCGTCGACTTTGGGACAGGGGGCTCTGGGGCCAACGTCCTGACTTTC. This sequence encodes CASSVDFGTGGSGANVLTF. The chain combines TRBV9 with TRBJ2-6; 11 bases match TRBD1. From germline, CDR1 is SGDLS and CDR2 YYNGEE. The CDR3 covers 19 residues. Trimming cost V 2 bases and J 0 bases; bases outside gene matches: 7.

The chain uses TRBV5-1 and TRBJ2-3; 8 bases are a match to TRBD1. Trimming removed 4 bases from V and 4 bases from J; junction bases left unmatched: 8. Germline V gene sequence: CDR1 SGHRS, CDR2 YFSETQ. CDR3 length: 15 residues. CDR3 nucleotides: TGCGCCAGCAGCCCGCCCCGACAGGGGCCAGATACGCAGTATTTT. Encoded protein: CASSPPRQGPDTQYF.

This chain joins TRBV30 and TRBJ2-4; D remains unclear. The CDR3 contains 12 residues. Germline loops: CDR1 GTSNPN, CDR2 SVGIG (reference sequence). V was clipped by 0 bases and J by 7 bases, with 7 bases between them. CDR3 bases: TGTGCCTGGAGTGTAGTCGGTAACATTCAGTACTTC. It translates to CAWSVVGNIQYF.

The chain couples TRBV28 to TRBJ2-5; 7 bases match TRBD2. The J segment lost 7 bases and the V segment lost 2 bases, leaving 7 bases of the junction unmatched. The CDR3 runs to 14 residues. Germline V gives CDR1 MDHEN, CDR2 SYDVKM. The CDR3 here is CASSLPGRRGTQYF. The CDR3 coding sequence is TGTGCCAGCAGTTTACCCGGGAGGAGAGGGACCCAGTACTTC.

The chain couples TRBV2 to TRBJ2-1; 14 nucleotides match TRBD2. The V and J ends lost 8 bases and 9 bases, in that order; junction bases with no gene match: 12. This CDR3 has 16 residues. Germline V gene sequence: CDR1 SNHLY, CDR2 FYNNEI. In DNA, the CDR3 is TGTGCCAGCTACGGCCCCGGGACTAGCGGGAGAACTGAGCAGTTCTTC. It codes for CASYGPGTSGRTEQFF. The full variable domain, rest sourced from reference TRBV2 and TRBJ2-1, is EPEVTQTPSHQVTQMGQEVILRCVPISNHLYFYWYRQILGQKVEFLVSFYNNEISEKSEIFDDQFSVERPDGSNFTLKIRSTKLEDSAMYFCASYGPGTSGRTEQFFGPGTRLTVL.

The genes are TRBV4-3 and TRBJ2-1; no reliable D call. This CDR3 contains 16 residues. V lost 3 bases and J lost 5, with 17 bases in between. Per the germline V gene, CDR1 is LGHNA and CDR2 is YSLEER. The CDR3 spells CASSQSVVFQDNEQFF. The DNA of the CDR3 is TGCGCCAGCAGCCAGAGTGTAGTTTTCCAGGACAATGAGCAGTTCTTC.

The table lists this clone with a few counts. The chain links TRBV29-1 to TRBJ2-7; the match to TRBD1 covers 11 bases. Germline V lookup: CDR1 SQVTM, CDR2 ANQGSEA. The V and J ends lost 5 bases and 2 bases, in that order; junction bases with no gene match: 8. This CDR3 has 15 residues. The CDR3 is CSVSSGTGGPYEQYF. The CDR3 DNA reads TGCAGCGTTTCTTCTGGGACAGGGGGGCCCTACGAGCAGTACTTC.

The count of this clone is one. The genes are TRBV11-2 and TRBJ2-3; D is undetermined. Germline V lookup: CDR1 SGHAT, CDR2 FQNNGV. The CDR3 has 13 amino acids. V was pared by 1 base and J by 1 base, with 3 bases between. CDR3 in DNA: TGTGCCAGCAGCTTAGCTGGCACAGATACGCAGTATTTT. Translation gives CASSLAGTDTQYF.

The chain uses TRBV20-1 and TRBJ2-5; 7 positions agree with TRBD1. Trimming at V came to 2 bases and at J to 11 bases, leaving 5 bases not matched to a gene. This CDR3 has 11 amino acids. In germline, CDR1 is DFQATT, CDR2 SNEGSKA (reference sequence). The CDR3 DNA reads TGCAGTGCTAGATTAGACAGGGAGCAGTACTTC. Translating it yields CSARLDREQYF.

This sequence joins TRBV5-6 and TRBJ1-2; 7 bases match TRBD1. V shed 3 bases and J 5 bases; nucleotides not matched to a gene: 4. This CDR3 comprises 13 residues. In germline, CDR1 is SGHDT, CDR2 YYEEEE. CDR3 residues: CASSSTGEYGYTF. The DNA for the CDR3 is TGTGCCAGCAGCTCAACAGGGGAATATGGCTACACCTTC.

The chain joins TRBV13 to TRBJ2-2, with D possibly TRBD1 on 6 matching bases. Between the trimmed V and J ends, which lost 5 bases and 8 bases, there was a span of 15 bases. CDR1 and CDR2 from the germline V gene are PRHDT and FYEKMQ (reference sequence). This CDR3 region has 14 residues. This CDR3 is CASSPGQFKGELFF. The CDR3 nucleotides read TGTGCCAGCAGCCCCGGACAGTTTAAGGGGGAGCTGTTTTTT.

The chain employs TRBV7-2 and TRBJ1-2; TRBD1 might be the D (6 bases). This CDR3 contains 12 residues. V was shortened by 7 bases and J by 4 bases, with 10 bases between the two germline ends. CDR1 is SGHTA and CDR2 is FQGNSA in the germline V gene. The CDR3 loop is CASTTGTYGYTF. Here the CDR3 DNA reads TGTGCCAGCACCACAGGGACCTATGGCTACACCTTC. The variable domain in full, completed from reference TRBV7-2 and TRBJ1-2, reads GAGVSQSPSNKVTEKGKDVELRCDPISGHTALYWYRQSLGQGLEFLIYFQGNSAPDKSGLPSDRFSAERTGGSVSTLTIQRTQQEDSAVYLCASTTGTYGYTFGSGTRLTVV.

The chain joins TRBV9 to TRBJ2-2; a weak D match, TRBD2 (6 bases). Germline CDR1 reads SGDLS; CDR2 reads YYNGEE. The CDR3 is 16 residues long. V was pared by 3 bases and J by 7 bases, with 19 bases between. Here the CDR3 DNA reads TGTGCCAGCAGCGACCCTAGGGAGGCTGCAGGCGGGGAGCTGTTTTTT. The encoded protein is CASSDPREAAGGELFF.

The rearrangement uses TRBV11-1 and TRBJ2-7; a possible D gene is TRBD2 (6 bases). The CDR3 extends over 14 amino acids. Germline CDR1 is SGHAT and CDR2 is FQDESV (reference sequence). V lost 0 bases and J 3 bases, leaving 9 bases between the germline ends. CDR3 sequence (DNA): TGTGCCAGCAGCTTAGCGGGAGGCAACTACGAGCAGTACTTC. This translates into CASSLAGGNYEQYF.

The V and J genes are TRBV27 and TRBJ2-7; 8 nucleotides match TRBD2. Germline V CDR1 and CDR2: MNHEY, SMNVEV (reference sequence). V lost 5 bases to trimming and J lost 4 bases; unmatched junction nucleotides: 13. The CDR3 spans 16 residues. The DNA of the CDR3 is TGTGCCAGCAGTGGGGTAGGAGCGGGAGCAGAGTACGAGCAGTACTTC. Translation gives CASSGVGAGAEYEQYF.